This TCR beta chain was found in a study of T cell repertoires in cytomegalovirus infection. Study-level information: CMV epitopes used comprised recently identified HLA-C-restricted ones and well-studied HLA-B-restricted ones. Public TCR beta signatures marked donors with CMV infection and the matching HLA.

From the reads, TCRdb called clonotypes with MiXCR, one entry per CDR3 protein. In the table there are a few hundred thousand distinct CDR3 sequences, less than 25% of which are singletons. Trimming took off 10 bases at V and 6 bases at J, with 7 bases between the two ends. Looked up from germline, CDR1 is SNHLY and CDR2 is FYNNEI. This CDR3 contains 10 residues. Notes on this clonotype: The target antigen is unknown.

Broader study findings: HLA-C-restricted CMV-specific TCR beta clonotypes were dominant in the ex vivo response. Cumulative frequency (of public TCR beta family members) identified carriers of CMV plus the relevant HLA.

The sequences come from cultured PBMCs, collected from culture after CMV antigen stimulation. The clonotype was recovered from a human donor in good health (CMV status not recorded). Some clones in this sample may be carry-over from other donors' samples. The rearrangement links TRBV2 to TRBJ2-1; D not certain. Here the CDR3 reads CANGGNEQFF. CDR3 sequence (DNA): TGTGCCAATGGTGGCAATGAGCAGTTCTTC.